Included here is one TCR beta chain sequence, with context. The antigen remains unidentified. This entry belongs to a study of Ad26.COV2.S vaccination and SARS-CoV-2 variants. Study summary: Participant was drawn from the COV1001 Ad26.COV2.S trial arm. Ad26.COV2.S given intramuscularly, once or twice 56 days apart.

Looked up from germline, CDR1 is SGHDT and CDR2 is YYEEEE. The CDR3 has 15 residues. V gave up 1 base and J gave up 0 bases, with 11 bases separating them. Measured with immunoSEQ multiplex PCR; TCRdb has only the in-frame clones, and not every one. This sample carries some 290,000 clones, about 82% of them seen once, and the ten largest clones take 2% to 2.5%. The treatment denotes: about 20 received Ad26.COV2.S at low or high dose, single or two shots; roughly 5 received placebo; per-sample allocation not given. Sampling occurred on day 63 after the first vaccine or placebo injection. Study observations and caveats: Analyses that measured TCR breadth and depth may have underestimated total T cell responses. Spike-specific TCR breadth was greater in vaccine than placebo recipients.

Sequenced material: peripheral blood, taken in a trial of Ad26.COV2.S vaccine versus placebo. The sequence came from a person between 18 and 65 years old who received the Ad26.COV2.S COVID-19 vaccine or a placebo. The chain links TRBV5-6 to TRBJ2-7; D remains ambiguous. CDR3 in DNA: TGTGCCAGCAGCTTGTGGCTATTAGGCTCCTACGAGCAGTACTTC. This translates into CASSLWLLGSYEQYF.